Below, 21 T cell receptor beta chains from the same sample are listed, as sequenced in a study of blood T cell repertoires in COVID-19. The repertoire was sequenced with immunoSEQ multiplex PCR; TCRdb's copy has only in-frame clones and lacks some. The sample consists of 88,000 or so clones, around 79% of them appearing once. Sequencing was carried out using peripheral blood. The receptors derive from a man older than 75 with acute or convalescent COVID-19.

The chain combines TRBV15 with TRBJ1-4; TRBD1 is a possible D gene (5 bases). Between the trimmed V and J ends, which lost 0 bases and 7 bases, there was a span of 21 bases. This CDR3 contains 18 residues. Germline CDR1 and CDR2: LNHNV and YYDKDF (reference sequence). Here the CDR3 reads CATSREYLYGGSSEKLFF. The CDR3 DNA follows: TGTGCCACCAGCAGAGAGTATCTCTACGGGGGATCTTCTGAAAAACTGTTTTTT.

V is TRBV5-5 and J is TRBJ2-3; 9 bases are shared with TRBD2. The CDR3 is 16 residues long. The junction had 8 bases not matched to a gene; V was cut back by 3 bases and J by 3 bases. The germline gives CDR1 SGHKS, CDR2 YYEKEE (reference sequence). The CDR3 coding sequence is TGTGCCAGCAGCTCCGAACCGGGACTAGCAACAGATACGCAGTATTTT. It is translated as CASSSEPGLATDTQYF.

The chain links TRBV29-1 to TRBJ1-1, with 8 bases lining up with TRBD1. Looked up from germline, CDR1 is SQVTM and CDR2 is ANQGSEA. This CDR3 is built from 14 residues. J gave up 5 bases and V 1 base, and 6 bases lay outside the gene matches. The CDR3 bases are TGCAGCGTTGAAGGACAGGGGTGGAAGACTGAAGCTTTCTTT. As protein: CSVEGQGWKTEAFF.

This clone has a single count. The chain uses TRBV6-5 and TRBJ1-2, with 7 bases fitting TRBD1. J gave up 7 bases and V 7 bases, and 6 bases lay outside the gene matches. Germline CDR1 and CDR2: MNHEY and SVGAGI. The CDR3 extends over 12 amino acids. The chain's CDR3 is CASMTGFTGYTF. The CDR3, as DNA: TGTGCCAGCATGACAGGGTTTACTGGCTACACCTTC.

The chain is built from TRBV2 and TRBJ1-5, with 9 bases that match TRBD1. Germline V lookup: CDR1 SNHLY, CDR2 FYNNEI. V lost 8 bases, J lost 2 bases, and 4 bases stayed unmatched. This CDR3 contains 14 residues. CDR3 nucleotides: TGTGCCAGCGGAAGGACAGGGGGCAATCAGCCCCAGCATTTT. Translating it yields CASGRTGGNQPQHF.

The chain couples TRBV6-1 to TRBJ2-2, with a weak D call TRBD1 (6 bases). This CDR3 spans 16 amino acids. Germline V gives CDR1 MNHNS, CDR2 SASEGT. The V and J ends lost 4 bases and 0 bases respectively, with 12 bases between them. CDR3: CASSGQTGSNTGELFF. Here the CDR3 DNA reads TGTGCCAGCAGTGGGCAGACAGGCTCGAACACCGGGGAGCTGTTTTTT.

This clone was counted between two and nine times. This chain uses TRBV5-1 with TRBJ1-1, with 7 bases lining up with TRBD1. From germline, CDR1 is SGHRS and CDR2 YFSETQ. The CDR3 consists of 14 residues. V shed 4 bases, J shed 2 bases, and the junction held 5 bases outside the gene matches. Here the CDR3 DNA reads TGCGCCAGCAGCCGCGGGACAGTCAACACTGAAGCTTTCTTT. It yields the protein CASSRGTVNTEAFF.

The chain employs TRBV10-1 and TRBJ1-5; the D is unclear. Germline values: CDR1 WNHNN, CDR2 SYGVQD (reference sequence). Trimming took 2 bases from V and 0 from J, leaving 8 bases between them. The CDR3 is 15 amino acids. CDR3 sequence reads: CASSEEGYSNQPQHF. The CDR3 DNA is TGCGCCAGCAGTGAGGAGGGTTATAGCAATCAGCCCCAGCATTTT.

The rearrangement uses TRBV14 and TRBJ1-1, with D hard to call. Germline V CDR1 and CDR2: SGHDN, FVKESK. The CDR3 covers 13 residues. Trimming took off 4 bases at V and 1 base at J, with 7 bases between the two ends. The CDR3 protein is CASSLQSNTEAFF. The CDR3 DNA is TGTGCCAGCAGCCTGCAGTCGAACACTGAAGCTTTCTTT.

The CDR3 loop reads CASSQDWPGNYGYTF. Here the CDR3 DNA reads TGTGCCAGCAGCCAAGATTGGCCAGGGAACTATGGCTACACCTTC. The chain is built from TRBV4-2 and TRBJ1-2; TRBD1 is a possible D gene (5 bases). Germline values: CDR1 LGHNA, CDR2 YNFKEQ. The CDR3 has 15 amino acids. Between the trimmed V and J ends, which lost 0 bases and 2 bases, there was a span of 10 bases.

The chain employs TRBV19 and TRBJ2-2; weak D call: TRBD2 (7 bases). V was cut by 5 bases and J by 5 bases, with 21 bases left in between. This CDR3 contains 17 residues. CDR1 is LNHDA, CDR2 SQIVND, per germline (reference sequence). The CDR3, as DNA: TGTGCCAGTAGTCCCAACCTACGGGGGGCAGGAACCGGGGAGCTGTTTTTT. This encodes CASSPNLRGAGTGELFF.

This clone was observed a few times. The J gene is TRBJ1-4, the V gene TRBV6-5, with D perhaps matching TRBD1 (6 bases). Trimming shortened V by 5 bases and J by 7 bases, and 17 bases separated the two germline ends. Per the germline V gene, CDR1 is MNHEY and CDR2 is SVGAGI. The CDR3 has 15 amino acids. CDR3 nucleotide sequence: TGTGCCAGCAGTCTTGCGGGGGGGGCGAGTGAAAAACTGTTTTTT. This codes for CASSLAGGASEKLFF.

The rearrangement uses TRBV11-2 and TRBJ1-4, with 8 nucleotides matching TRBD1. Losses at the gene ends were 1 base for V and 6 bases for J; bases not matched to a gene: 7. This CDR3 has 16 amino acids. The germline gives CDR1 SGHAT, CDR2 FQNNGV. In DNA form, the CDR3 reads TGTGCCAGCAGCTTAGGATCAGGGGGCATGGATGAAAAACTGTTTTTT. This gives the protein CASSLGSGGMDEKLFF.

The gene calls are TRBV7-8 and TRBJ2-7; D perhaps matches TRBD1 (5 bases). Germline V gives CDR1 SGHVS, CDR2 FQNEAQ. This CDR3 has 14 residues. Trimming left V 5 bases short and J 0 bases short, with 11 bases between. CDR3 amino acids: CASSIGHSSYEQYF. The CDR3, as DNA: TGTGCCAGCAGCATTGGACACAGCTCCTACGAGCAGTACTTC.

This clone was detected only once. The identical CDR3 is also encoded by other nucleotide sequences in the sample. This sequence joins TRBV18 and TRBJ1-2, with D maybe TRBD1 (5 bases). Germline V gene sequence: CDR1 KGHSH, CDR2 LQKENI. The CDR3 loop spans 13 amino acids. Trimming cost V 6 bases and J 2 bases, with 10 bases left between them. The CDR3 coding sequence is TGTGCCAGCTCTCTGGACACCAACTATGGCTACACCTTC. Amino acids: CASSLDTNYGYTF.

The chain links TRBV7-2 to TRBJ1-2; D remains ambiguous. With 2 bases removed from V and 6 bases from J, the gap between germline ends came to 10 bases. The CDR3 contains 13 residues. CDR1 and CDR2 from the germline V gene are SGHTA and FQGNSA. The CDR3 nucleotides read TGTGCCAGCAGCTTAACCGGGGATCATGGCTACACCTTC. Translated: CASSLTGDHGYTF.

The CDR3 DNA follows: TGTGCCACCCGGGACTTCTCTGGAAACACCATATATTTT. Translation gives CATRDFSGNTIYF. V gene TRBV15 combines with J gene TRBJ1-3, with D maybe TRBD1 (5 bases). Looked up from germline, CDR1 is LNHNV and CDR2 is YYDKDF (reference sequence). V dropped 8 bases and J dropped 0 bases, with 8 bases sitting between them. The CDR3 is 13 amino acids.

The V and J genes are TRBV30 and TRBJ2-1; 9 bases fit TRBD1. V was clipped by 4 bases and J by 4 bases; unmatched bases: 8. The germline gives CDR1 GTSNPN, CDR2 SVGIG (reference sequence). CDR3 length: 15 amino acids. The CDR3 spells CAWKNRDRAYNEQFF. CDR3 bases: TGTGCCTGGAAGAATCGGGACAGGGCTTACAATGAGCAGTTCTTC.

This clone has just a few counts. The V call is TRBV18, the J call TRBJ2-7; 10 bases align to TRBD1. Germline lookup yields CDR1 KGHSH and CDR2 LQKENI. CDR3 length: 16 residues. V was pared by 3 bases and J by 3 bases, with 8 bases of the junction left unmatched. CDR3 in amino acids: CASSPPTGGEYYEQYF. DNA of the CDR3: TGTGCCAGCTCACCTCCGACAGGGGGCGAATACTACGAGCAGTACTTC.

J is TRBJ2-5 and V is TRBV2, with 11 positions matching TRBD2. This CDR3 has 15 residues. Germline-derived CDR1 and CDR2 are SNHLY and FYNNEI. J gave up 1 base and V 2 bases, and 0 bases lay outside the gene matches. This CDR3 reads CASSETSGGQETQYF. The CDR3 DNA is TGTGCCAGCAGTGAAACTAGCGGGGGCCAAGAGACCCAGTACTTC.

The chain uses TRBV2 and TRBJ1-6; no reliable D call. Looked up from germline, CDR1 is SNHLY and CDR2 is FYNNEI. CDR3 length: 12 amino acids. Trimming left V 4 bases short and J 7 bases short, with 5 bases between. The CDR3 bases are TGTGCCAGCAGTGGGCAGAATTCACCCCTCCACTTT. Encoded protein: CASSGQNSPLHF.